A single sample gave rise to the 3 T cell receptor beta chains below, sequenced in a study of CD8 T cell repertoires and HIV-1 epitope variants. Some clones are missing from TCRdb's copy, which holds only in-frame ones; the method was immunoSEQ multiplex PCR. There are 5,400 or so clones in the sample; around 66% occur only once, and nearly 45% lies in the top ten. No antigen is known for these receptors. The sequencing input was cultured CD8+ T cells derived from PBMCs. These receptors all come from a male donor with HIV.

This clone was observed a few times. The chain links TRBV15 to TRBJ1-1; D is unclear. Trimming shortened V by 1 base and J by 3 bases, and 6 bases separated the two germline ends. This CDR3 is built from 13 residues. The V gene's germline CDR1 is LNHNV and CDR2 YYDKDF (reference sequence). The CDR3 region has the DNA TGTGCCACCAGCAGAGTTTGGGACACTGAAGCTTTCTTT. It yields the protein CATSRVWDTEAFF.

This sequence joins TRBV6-5 and TRBJ2-7; 7 bases are shared with TRBD1. CDR3 size: 14 residues. Losses at the gene ends were 2 bases for V and 0 bases for J; bases not matched to a gene: 1. Germline V lookup: CDR1 MNHEY, CDR2 SVGAGI. CDR3 protein: CASSYRTGSYEQYF. CDR3 in DNA: TGTGCCAGCAGTTACCGGACAGGCTCCTACGAGCAGTACTTC.

In this sample, this clone is large. The chain has TRBV5-6 and TRBJ1-2; no firm D call. Trimming stripped 4 bases from V and 3 bases from J, with 19 bases between. The length of the CDR3 is 16 residues. Germline lookup yields CDR1 SGHDT and CDR2 YYEEEE. The CDR3 loop is CASSPWPVELDYGYTF. The DNA for the CDR3 is TGTGCCAGCAGCCCTTGGCCGGTAGAATTGGACTATGGCTACACCTTC.